This T cell receptor (beta chain) was identified in a study of T cell repertoires in cytomegalovirus infection. A single count supports this clonotype. What it binds is unknown. The germline gene is not matched at one end of the junction; a read error may be the cause. The CDR3 extends over 15 amino acids. CDR1 SGHVS and CDR2 FNYEAQ come from the germline V gene. Points from the study as a whole: There were carriers of CMV plus the relevant HLA, and cumulative public TCR beta family frequency identified them.

Via MiXCR, TCRdb re-called the reads, giving one row per CDR3 protein. The sample has around 630,000 distinct CDR3 sequences; roughly 26% are singletons. This clonotype originated in a human donor in good health (CMV status not recorded). Some clones in this sample may be carry-over from other donors' samples. V and J are TRBV7-6 and TRBJ1-5; the D is unclear. The sample comprised CD8+ T cells from PBMCs. DNA for the CDR3: TGTACCAGCAGCTTGGGAGGGTCGAGCAATCAGCCCCAGCATTTT. Protein product: CTSSLGGSSNQPQHF. Together with reference TRBV7-6 and TRBJ1-5, the CDR3 gives the full variable domain: GAGVSQSPRYKVTKRGQDVALRCDPISGHVSLYWYRQALGQGPEFLTYFNYEAQQDKSGLPNDRFSAERPEGSISTLTIQRTEQRDSAMYRCTSSLGGSSNQPQHFGDGTRLSIL.